This T cell receptor (beta chain) was sequenced for a study of OX40 agonist ivuxolimab in advanced cancers. Regarding the study in general: Ivuxolimab was an agonistic, fully human IgG2 monoclonal antibody directed against OX40 (CD134), a costimulatory receptor. Intravenous ivuxolimab was administered to patients every 2 weeks at six dose levels: 0.01, 0.1, 0.3, 1.5, 3 and 10 mg/kg. Of the roughly 50 dose-escalation patients, hepatocellular carcinoma was present in 19, melanoma in around 15, renal cell carcinoma in 9 and head and neck cancer in 9. In the dose-escalation cohort, 82.7% of patients were male, and the mean age was roughly 60 years, with a range of about 20 to 90. Patients were allowed to have had prior anti-PD-1, anti-PD-L1 or anti-CTLA-4 therapy, and approximately 43% of the dose-escalation patients had previously received checkpoint inhibitors. Partial responses were achieved by three dose-escalation patients, of whom one had hepatocellular carcinoma and two had cutaneous melanoma. Peripheral TCRbeta sequencing aimed to test whether ivuxolimab altered TCR sequence diversity and caused clonal T-cell expansion. The paper reports the monotherapy dose-escalation portion (N of about 54 patients) of the phase I ivuxolimab trial.

Patients with a history of autoimmune disease or receiving systemic immunosuppression were excluded from the trial. In every dose cohort, peripheral blood was drawn for TCR sequencing at baseline, cycle 4 day 1, and cycle 7 day 1. Samples were obtained from an open-label, multicenter, first-in-human phase I dose-escalation trial of ivuxolimab. The trial enrolled adults with locally advanced or metastatic head and neck squamous cell, hepatocellular, melanoma or renal cell carcinoma. Before TCR sequencing, CD4+ T cells and CD8+ T cells were sorted from peripheral blood as separate populations. Concerning this clone: The specificity of this receptor is unknown. No base-level quality is on record; no much larger clone is a single base apart.

CDR1 and CDR2 are read off the germline V gene as SGHTA and FQGNSA. V is clipped by 7 bases and J by 0 bases, and the sequence between their germline boundaries is 13 bases long. There are 16 amino acids in the CDR3, from cysteine to phenylalanine inclusive. The sequence is cut down to CDR3 DNA, 48 bases in frame from base 1. Genomic DNA was isolated from the sorted cells so that the TCRbeta CDR3 region could be sequenced. TCRbeta CDR3 regions were sequenced using the immunoSEQ Assay. TCRdb re-hosts the immuneACCESS table, in-frame sequences only. Its copies lack some clones; in the studies checked, an unresolved V gene accounts for under half of them, and the cause for the rest is not known. This sample gives 76,000 or so clones in total; about nine tenths of them show up just once. The ten largest clones take up around 0.76% of the sample. The paper's findings and limits, for the study overall: After ivuxolimab, more expanded clones were found on average in CD8+ T cells than in CD4+ T cells. Low levels of normalized T-cell clonal expansion were also shown by some nonresponding patients. In partial responders in the 0.1-3.0 mg/kg groups, normalized peripheral clonal expansion was found to be among the lowest, especially among CD8+ T cells. At doses of 0.1 to 3.0 mg/kg, clonal expansion of both CD4+ and CD8+ T cells in blood was seen between baseline and week 6. The antigen specificity of the clonally expanded peripheral T cells was not determined.

Sequenced here: CD4+ or CD8+ T cells sorted from blood, sampled in a trial of the OX40 agonist ivuxolimab. This sequence originates from an adult with an advanced solid tumor such as melanoma, head and neck, liver or kidney cancer. The sequence is built from TRBV7-2 and TRBJ1-6; no D gene is confidently identified. For the CDR3, the sequence is CASKPTSSSYNSPLHF. The DNA is TGTGCCAGCAAACCGACGTCGAGCTCCTATAATTCACCCCTCCACTTT.